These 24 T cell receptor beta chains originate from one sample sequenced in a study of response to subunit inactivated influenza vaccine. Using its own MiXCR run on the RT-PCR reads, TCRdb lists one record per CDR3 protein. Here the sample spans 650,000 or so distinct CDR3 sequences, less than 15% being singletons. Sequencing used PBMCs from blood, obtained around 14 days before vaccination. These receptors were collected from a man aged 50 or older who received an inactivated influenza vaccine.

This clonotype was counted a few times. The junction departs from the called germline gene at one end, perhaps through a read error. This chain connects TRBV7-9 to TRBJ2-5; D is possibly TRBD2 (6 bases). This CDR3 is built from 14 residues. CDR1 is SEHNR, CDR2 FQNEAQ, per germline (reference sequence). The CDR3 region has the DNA TGTGCCAGCAGCTTATACGGGAGTGATGAGAACCAGTACTTC. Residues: CASSLYGSDENQYF.

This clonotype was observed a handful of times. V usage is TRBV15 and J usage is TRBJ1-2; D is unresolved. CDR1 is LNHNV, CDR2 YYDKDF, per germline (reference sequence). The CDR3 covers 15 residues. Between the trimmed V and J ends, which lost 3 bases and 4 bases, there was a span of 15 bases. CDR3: CATSSGPEQPYGYTF. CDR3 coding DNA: TGTGCCACCAGCAGTGGGCCTGAACAGCCCTATGGCTACACCTTC.

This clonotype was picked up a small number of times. The CDR3 spells CASSFRETMNTEAFF. CDR3 bases: TGTGCCAGCAGCTTCAGGGAAACCATGAACACTGAAGCTTTCTTT. The chain employs TRBV7-8 and TRBJ1-1; perhaps TRBD1 as D (5 bases). CDR1 and CDR2 (germline): SGHVS, FQNEAQ. V was cut by 3 bases and J by 0 bases, with 11 bases left in between. CDR3 size: 15 residues. The full variable domain, its missing parts supplied by reference TRBV7-8 and TRBJ1-1, is GAGVSQSPRYKVAKRGQDVALRCDPISGHVSLFWYQQALGQGPEFLTYFQNEAQLDKSGLPSDRFFAERPEGSVSTLKIQRTQQEDSAVYLCASSFRETMNTEAFFGQGTRLTVV.

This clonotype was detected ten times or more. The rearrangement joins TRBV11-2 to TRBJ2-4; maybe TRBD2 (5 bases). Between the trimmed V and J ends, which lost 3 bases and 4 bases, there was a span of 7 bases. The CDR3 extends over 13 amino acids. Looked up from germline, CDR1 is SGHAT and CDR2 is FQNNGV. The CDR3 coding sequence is TGTGCCAGCAGCTTGAGGGAAAAAAACATTCAGTACTTC. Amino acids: CASSLREKNIQYF.

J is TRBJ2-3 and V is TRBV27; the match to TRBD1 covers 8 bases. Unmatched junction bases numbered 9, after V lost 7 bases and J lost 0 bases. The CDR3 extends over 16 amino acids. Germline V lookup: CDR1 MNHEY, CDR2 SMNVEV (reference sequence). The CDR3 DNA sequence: TGTGCCAGCACCTCGACAGGGGCCCGAAGCACAGATACGCAGTATTTT. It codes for CASTSTGARSTDTQYF.

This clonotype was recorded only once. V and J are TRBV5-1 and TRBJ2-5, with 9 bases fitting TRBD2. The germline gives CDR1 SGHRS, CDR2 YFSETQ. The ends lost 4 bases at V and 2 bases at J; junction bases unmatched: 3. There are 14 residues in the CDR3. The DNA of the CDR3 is TGCGCCAGCAGCGCGCGGGGGGGTCAAGAGACCCAGTACTTC. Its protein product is CASSARGGQETQYF. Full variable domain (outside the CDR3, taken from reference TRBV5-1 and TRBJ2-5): KAGVTQTPRYLIKTRGQQVTLSCSPISGHRSVSWYQQTPGQGLQFLFEYFSETQRNKGNFPGRFSGRQFSNSRSEMNVSTLELGDSALYLCASSARGGQETQYFGPGTRLLVL.

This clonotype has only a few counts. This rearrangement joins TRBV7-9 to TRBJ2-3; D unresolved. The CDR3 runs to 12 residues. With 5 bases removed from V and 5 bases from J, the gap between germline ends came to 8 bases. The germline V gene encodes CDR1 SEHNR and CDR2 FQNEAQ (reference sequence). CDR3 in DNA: TGTGCCAGCAGCCCCCTGGAAGATACGCAGTATTTT. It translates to CASSPLEDTQYF. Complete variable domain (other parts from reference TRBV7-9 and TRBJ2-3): DTGVSQNPRHKITKRGQNVTFRCDPISEHNRLYWYRQTLGQGPEFLTYFQNEAQLEKSRLLSDRFSAERPKGSFSTLEIQRTEQGDSAMYLCASSPLEDTQYFGPGTRLTVL.

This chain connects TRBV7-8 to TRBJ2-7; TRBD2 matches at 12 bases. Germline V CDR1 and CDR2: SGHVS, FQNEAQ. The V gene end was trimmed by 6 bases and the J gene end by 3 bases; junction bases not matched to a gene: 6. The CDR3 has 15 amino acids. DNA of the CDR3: TGTGCCAGCAGTACACTAGCGGGGGGTTACTACGAGCAGTACTTC. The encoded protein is CASSTLAGGYYEQYF.

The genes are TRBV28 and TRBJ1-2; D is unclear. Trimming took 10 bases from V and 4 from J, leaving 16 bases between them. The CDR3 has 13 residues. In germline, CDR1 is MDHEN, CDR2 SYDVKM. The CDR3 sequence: CATRRDTIYGYTF. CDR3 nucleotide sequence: TGTGCCACCCGTCGGGATACCATCTATGGCTACACCTTC.

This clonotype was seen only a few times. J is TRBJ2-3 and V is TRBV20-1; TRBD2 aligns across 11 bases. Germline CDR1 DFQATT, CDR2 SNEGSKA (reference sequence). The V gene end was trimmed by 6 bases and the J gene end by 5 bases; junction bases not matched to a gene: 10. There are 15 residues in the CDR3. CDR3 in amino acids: CSAEDSGGAEDTQYF. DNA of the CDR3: TGCAGTGCAGAGGATAGCGGGGGGGCGGAAGATACGCAGTATTTT.

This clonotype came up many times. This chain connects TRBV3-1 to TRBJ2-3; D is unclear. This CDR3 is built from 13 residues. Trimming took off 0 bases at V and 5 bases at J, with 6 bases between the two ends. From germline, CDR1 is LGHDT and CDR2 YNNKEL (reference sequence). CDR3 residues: CASSQDSEDTQYF. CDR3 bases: TGTGCCAGCAGCCAAGATTCCGAAGATACGCAGTATTTT.

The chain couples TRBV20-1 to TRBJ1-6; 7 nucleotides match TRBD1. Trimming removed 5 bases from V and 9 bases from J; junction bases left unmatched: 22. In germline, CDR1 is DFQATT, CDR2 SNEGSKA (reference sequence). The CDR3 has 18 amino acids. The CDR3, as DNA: TGCAGTGCTCCAAAGGGCGGGCAGGGGGTGTTTGGAATTTCACCCCTCCACTTT. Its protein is CSAPKGGQGVFGISPLHF.

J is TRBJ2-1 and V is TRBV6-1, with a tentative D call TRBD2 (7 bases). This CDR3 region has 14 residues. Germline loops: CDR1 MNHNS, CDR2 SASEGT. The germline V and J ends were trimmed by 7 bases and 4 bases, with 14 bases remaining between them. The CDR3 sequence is CASKGGAGYNEQFF. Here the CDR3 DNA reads TGTGCCAGCAAGGGGGGGGCCGGTTACAATGAGCAGTTCTTC.

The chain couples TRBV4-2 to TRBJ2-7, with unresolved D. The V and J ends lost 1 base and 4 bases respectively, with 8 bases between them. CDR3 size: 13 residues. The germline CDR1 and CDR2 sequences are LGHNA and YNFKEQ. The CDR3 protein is CASSQASRYEQYF. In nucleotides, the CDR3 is TGTGCCAGCAGCCAAGCTTCCCGGTACGAGCAGTACTTC.

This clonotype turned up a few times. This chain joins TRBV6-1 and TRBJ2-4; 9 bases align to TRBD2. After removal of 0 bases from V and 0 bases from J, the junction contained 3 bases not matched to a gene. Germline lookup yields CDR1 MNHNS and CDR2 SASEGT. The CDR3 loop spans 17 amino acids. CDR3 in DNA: TGTGCCAGCAGTGAAGCGCTACTAGCGGGAGCCAAAAACATTCAGTACTTC. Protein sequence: CASSEALLAGAKNIQYF.

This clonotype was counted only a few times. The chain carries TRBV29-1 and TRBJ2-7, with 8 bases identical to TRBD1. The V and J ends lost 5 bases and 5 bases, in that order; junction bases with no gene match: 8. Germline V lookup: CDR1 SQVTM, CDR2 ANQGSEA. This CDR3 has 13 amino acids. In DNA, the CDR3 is TGCAGCGTTCGTGGACAGGGCCGGCACGAGCAGTACTTC. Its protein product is CSVRGQGRHEQYF.

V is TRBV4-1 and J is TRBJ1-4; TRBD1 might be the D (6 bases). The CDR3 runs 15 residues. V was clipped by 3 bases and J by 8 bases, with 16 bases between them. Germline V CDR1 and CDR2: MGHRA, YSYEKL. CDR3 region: CASSHPTGPIEKLFF. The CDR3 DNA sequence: TGCGCCAGCAGCCACCCGACAGGTCCCATAGAAAAACTGTTTTTT.

The CDR3 here is CASSYTLRQRTTEAFF. As DNA, the CDR3 is TGTGCCAGCAGTTACACCCTCCGACAGAGAACCACTGAAGCTTTCTTT. This chain uses TRBV6-2 or TRBV6-3 with TRBJ1-1, with a weak D call TRBD1 (5 bases). This CDR3 region has 16 residues. Germline V gene sequence: CDR1 MNHEY, CDR2 SVGEGT. Trimming cost V 2 bases and J 4 bases, with 17 bases left between them.

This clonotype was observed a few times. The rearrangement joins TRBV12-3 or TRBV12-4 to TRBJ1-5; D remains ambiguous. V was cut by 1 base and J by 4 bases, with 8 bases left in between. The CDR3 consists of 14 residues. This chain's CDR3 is CASSLVGRNQPQHF. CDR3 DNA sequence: TGTGCCAGCAGTTTAGTCGGCAGAAATCAGCCCCAGCATTTT.

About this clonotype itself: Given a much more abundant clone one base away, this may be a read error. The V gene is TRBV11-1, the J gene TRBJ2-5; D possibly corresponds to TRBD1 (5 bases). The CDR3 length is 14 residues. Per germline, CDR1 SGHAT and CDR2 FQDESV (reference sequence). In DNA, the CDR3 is TGTGCCAGCAGCCTGTTGGGGCCCCAAGAGGCCCAGTACTTC. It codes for CASSLLGPQEAQYF.

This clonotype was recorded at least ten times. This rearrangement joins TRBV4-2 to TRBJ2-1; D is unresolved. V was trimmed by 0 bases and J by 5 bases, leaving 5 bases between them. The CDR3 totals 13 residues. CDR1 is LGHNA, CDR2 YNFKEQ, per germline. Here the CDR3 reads CASSQDQNNEQFF. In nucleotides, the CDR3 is TGTGCCAGCAGCCAAGATCAAAACAATGAGCAGTTCTTC.

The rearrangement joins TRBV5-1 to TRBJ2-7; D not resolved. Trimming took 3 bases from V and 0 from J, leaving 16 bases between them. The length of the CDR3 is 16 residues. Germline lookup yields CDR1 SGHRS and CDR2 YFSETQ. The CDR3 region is CASSSSLAPYSYEQYF. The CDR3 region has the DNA TGCGCCAGCAGCTCATCCCTTGCACCTTACTCCTACGAGCAGTACTTC.

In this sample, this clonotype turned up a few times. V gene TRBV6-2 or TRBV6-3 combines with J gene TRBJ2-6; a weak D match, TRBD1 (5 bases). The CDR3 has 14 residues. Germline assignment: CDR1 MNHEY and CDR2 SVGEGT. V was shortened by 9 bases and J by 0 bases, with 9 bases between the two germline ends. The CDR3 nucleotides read TGTGCCAGTAGACAGCCCTCTGGGGCCAACGTCCTGACTTTC. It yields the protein CASRQPSGANVLTF.

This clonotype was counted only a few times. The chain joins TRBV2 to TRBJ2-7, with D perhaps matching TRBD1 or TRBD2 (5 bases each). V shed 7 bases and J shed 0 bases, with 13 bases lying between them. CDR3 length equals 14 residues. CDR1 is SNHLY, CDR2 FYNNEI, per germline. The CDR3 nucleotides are TGTGCCAGCACCTTGGGACCGCGCTCCTACGAGCAGTACTTC. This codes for CASTLGPRSYEQYF.